This T cell receptor (beta chain) was sequenced for a study of long-term antiretroviral therapy in people with HIV. The table lists this clone with a count of one. immunoSEQ v3.0 was run at survey level. Profiled with immunoSEQ multiplex PCR; TCRdb holds only in-frame clones, not every one. The repertoire consists of tens of thousands of clones, with roughly 80% occurring once and the leading ten covering over 9%. This receptor was obtained from a woman aged 40 to 50 with HIV. Sequenced material: unsorted PBMCs, taken 1.1 years before starting antiretroviral therapy.

DNA of the CDR3: TGTGCCTGGAGTCCACAGACGGGTCTGGCAGATACGCAGTATTTT. It encodes CAWSPQTGLADTQYF. V usage is TRBV30 and J usage is TRBJ2-3, with D unresolved. The V end was cut by 2 bases, the J end by 4 bases, with 16 bases between. There are 15 residues in the CDR3. The germline gives CDR1 GTSNPN, CDR2 SVGIG (reference sequence).